The rows below give T cell receptor beta chains drawn from one sample of a study. Via MiXCR, TCRdb re-called the 5' RACE reads, giving one row per CDR3 protein. The sample includes about 50,000 distinct CDR3 sequences, about a sixth of them seen just once. Source material: naive CD4+ T cells sorted from blood. The receptors were sampled from a female donor with breast cancer. Each CDR3 is given with its conserved first and last residue.

V gene: TRBV20-1; CDR3 length: 18; CDR3 protein: CSARDGARGAHRGSPLHF
V gene: TRBV5-1; CDR3 length: 15; CDR3 protein: CASSLDTDRTDTQYF
V gene: TRBV5-1; CDR3 length: 12; CDR3 protein: CASSQPNTEAFF
V gene: TRBV7-6; CDR3 length: 14; CDR3 protein: CASSNRQGTYEQYF
V gene: TRBV10-3; CDR3 length: 12; CDR3 protein: CAIMSYGGEAFF
V gene: TRBV4-1; CDR3 length: 17; CDR3 protein: CASSQDQASGGANEQFF
V gene: TRBV19; CDR3 length: 14; CDR3 protein: CASSGWTANTEAFF
V gene: TRBV7-8; CDR3 length: 13; CDR3 protein: CASSYRGRVGAFF
V gene: TRBV4-1; CDR3 length: 14; CDR3 protein: CASSQAGQGYEQYF
V gene: TRBV5-1; CDR3 length: 11; CDR3 protein: CASGLAGVKYF
V gene: TRBV18; CDR3 length: 11; CDR3 protein: CASSPENTQYF
V gene: TRBV15; CDR3 length: 14; CDR3 protein: CATSRISTNTGYTF
V gene: TRBV18; CDR3 length: 12; CDR3 protein: CASSPNRDGYTF
V gene: TRBV6-1; CDR3 length: 16; CDR3 protein: CASSEWAEGSNQPRHF
V gene: TRBV6-5; CDR3 length: 14; CDR3 protein: CASSFGGSGYEQYF
V gene: TRBV5-5; CDR3 length: 14; CDR3 protein: CASSRRTGESEQYF
V gene: TRBV5-6; CDR3 length: 11; CDR3 protein: CASSSDNEQFF
V gene: TRBV29-1; CDR3 length: 13; CDR3 protein: CSVAGGEDQPQHF
V gene: TRBV5-1; CDR3 length: 17; CDR3 protein: CASSFIPTSPRTDTQYF
V gene: TRBV7-9; CDR3 length: 13; CDR3 protein: CASSLQTDYGYTF
V gene: TRBV6-1; CDR3 length: 14; CDR3 protein: CASHPGPINSPLHF
V gene: TRBV5-1; CDR3 length: 15; CDR3 protein: CASSSPGRLNTEAFF
V gene: TRBV5-1; CDR3 length: 15; CDR3 protein: CASGAWRQGTYEQYF